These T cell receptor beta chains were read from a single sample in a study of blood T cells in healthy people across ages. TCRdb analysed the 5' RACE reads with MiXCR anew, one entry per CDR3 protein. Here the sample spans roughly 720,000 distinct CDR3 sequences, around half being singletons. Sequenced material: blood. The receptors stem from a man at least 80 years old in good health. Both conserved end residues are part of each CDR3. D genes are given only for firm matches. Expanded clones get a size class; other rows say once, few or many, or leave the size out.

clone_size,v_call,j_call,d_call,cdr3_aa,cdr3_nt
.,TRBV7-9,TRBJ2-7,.,CASSEDASSYEQYF,TGTGCCAGCAGCGAGGATGCTAGCTCCTACGAGCAGTACTTC
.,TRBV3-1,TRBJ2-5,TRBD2,CASSQVPSYPGTSGRAGETQYF,TGTGCCAGCAGCCAAGTCCCTTCATATCCCGGGACTAGCGGGAGGGCCGGAGAGACCCAGTACTTC
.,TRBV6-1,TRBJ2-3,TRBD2,CASSRFGLAGSTDTQYF,TGTGCCAGCAGTAGATTTGGACTAGCGGGAAGCACAGATACGCAGTATTTT
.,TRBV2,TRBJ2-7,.,CASSGGSLFMSVSSYEQYF,TGTGCCAGCAGTGGAGGCTCTCTATTTATGTCGGTATCCTCCTACGAGCAGTACTTC
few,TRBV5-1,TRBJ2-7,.,CASSSYPGKGYEQYF,TGCGCCAGCAGCTCCTATCCGGGAAAAGGCTACGAGCAGTACTTC
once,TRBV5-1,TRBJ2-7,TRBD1,CASSFWTGAYEQYF,TGCGCCAGCAGCTTCTGGACAGGCGCCTACGAGCAGTACTTC
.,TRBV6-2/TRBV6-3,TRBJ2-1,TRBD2,CASSSLTSGVSYNEQFF,TGTGCCAGCAGTTCCCTGACTAGCGGGGTTTCCTACAATGAGCAGTTCTTC
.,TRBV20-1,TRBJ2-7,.,CSAVGGTTYEQYF,TGCAGTGCTGTGGGGGGGACAACGTACGAGCAGTACTTC
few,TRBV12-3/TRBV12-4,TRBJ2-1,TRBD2,CASSFPTLAGGYNEQFF,TGTGCCAGCAGTTTCCCTACCCTAGCGGGAGGGTACAATGAGCAGTTCTTC
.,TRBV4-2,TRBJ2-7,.,CASSQEDSSYNEQYF,TGTGCCAGCAGCCAAGAGGACAGCTCCTACAATGAGCAGTACTTC
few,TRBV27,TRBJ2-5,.,CASSQTYQETQYF,TGTGCCAGCAGTCAGACGTACCAAGAGACCCAGTACTTC
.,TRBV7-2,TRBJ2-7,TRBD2,CASSHIAGGPGEQYF,TGTGCCAGCAGCCACATAGCGGGAGGGCCTGGGGAGCAGTACTTC
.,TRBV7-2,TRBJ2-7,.,CASSLFPRSDGYEQYF,TGTGCCAGCAGCTTATTCCCCCGCTCGGACGGTTACGAGCAGTACTTC
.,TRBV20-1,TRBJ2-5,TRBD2,CSADSGLAGKQETQYF,TGCAGTGCAGATTCAGGACTAGCGGGGAAACAAGAGACCCAGTACTTC
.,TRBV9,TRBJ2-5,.,CASSVVDSQETQYF,TGTGCCAGCAGCGTAGTGGACAGCCAAGAGACCCAGTACTTC
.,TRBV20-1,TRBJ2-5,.,CSAGRTATFQETQYF,TGCAGTGCGGGCCGTACAGCTACTTTCCAAGAGACCCAGTACTTC
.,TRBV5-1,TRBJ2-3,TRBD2,CASSLTPLAGGSTDTQYF,TGCGCCAGCAGCTTAACTCCCCTAGCGGGGGGCAGCACAGATACGCAGTATTTT
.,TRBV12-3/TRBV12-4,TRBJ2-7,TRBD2,CASSSGTSGRGTYEQYF,TGTGCCAGCAGCTCCGGGACTAGCGGGAGGGGCACCTACGAGCAGTACTTC
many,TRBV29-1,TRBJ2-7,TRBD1,CSALGQGSYEQYF,TGCAGCGCCCTGGGACAGGGATCCTACGAGCAGTACTTC
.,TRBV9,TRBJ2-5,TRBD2,CASSRYSGTQETQYF,TGTGCCAGCAGCCGTTATAGCGGGACACAAGAGACCCAGTACTTC
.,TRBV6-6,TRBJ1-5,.,CASSDYQPQHF,TGTGCCAGCAGTGACTATCAGCCCCAGCATTTT
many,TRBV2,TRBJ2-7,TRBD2,CASSDRGSGIYEQYF,TGTGCCAGCAGTGATCGGGGTAGCGGGATATACGAGCAGTACTTC
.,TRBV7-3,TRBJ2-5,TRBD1,CASSPTGSFETQYF,TGTGCCAGCAGCCCGACAGGGTCCTTCGAGACCCAGTACTTC
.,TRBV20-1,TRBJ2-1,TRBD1,CSARRQGDYNEQFF,TGCAGTGCCCGACGACAGGGGGACTACAATGAGCAGTTCTTC
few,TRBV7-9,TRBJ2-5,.,CASSFYGSETQYF,TGTGCCAGCAGCTTTTACGGGAGCGAGACCCAGTACTTC
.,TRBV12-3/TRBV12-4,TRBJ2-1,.,CASSSDNYNEQFF,TGTGCCAGCAGTTCCGACAACTACAATGAGCAGTTCTTC
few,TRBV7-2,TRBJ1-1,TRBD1,CASSLVGQGGTEAFF,TGTGCCAGCAGCTTAGTGGGACAGGGCGGCACTGAAGCTTTCTTT
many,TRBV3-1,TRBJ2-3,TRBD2,CASSLGTSATDTQYF,TGTGCCAGCAGCCTTGGGACTAGCGCCACAGATACGCAGTATTTT
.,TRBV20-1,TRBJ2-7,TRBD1,CSAQTDRAYEQYF,TGCAGTGCCCAAACTGACAGGGCCTACGAGCAGTACTTC
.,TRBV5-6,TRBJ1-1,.,CASSFYLNTEAFF,TGTGCCAGCAGCTTCTACCTTAACACTGAAGCTTTCTTT
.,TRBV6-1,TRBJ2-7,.,CASSLSPSRYEQYF,TGTGCCAGCAGCCTCTCCCCTAGCAGGTACGAGCAGTACTTC
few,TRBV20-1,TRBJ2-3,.,CSAHIQGRSTDTQYF,TGCAGTGCTCATATACAGGGGAGGAGCACAGATACGCAGTATTTT
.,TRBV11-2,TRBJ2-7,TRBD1,CASSWTGVPYEQYF,TGTGCCAGCAGCTGGACAGGGGTCCCCTACGAGCAGTACTTC
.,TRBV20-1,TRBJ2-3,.,CSARDEGRIYTDTQYF,TGCAGTGCTAGAGATGAGGGCCGCATTTACACAGATACGCAGTATTTT
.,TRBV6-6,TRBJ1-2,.,CASRTWDNGYTF,TGTGCCAGCAGGACATGGGACAACGGCTACACCTTC
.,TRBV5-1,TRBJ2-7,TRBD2,CASSSGGLAALNEQYF,TGCGCCAGCAGCTCTGGAGGGCTAGCGGCCCTCAATGAGCAGTACTTC
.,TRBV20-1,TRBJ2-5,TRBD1,CSATPGGSGETQYF,TGCAGTGCCACCCCAGGGGGCTCGGGAGAGACCCAGTACTTC
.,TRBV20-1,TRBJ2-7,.,CSARPQGTSYEQYF,TGCAGTGCTAGACCACAGGGTACATCCTACGAGCAGTACTTC
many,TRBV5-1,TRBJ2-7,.,CASSLGRVSYEQYF,TGTGCCAGCAGCTTAGGCCGTGTTTCCTACGAGCAGTACTTC
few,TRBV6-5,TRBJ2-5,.,CASSYHGVQETQYF,TGTGCCAGCAGTTACCATGGGGTCCAAGAGACCCAGTACTTC
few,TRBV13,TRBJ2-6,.,CASSWGLTSGANVLTF,TGTGCCAGCAGCTGGGGACTCACCTCTGGGGCCAACGTCCTGACTTTC
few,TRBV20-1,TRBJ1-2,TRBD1,CSARGFEDRSGYTF,TGCAGTGCTAGAGGATTTGAGGACAGGTCGGGCTACACCTTC
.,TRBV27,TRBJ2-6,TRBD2,CASSLSSASGSPGANVLTF,TGTGCCAGCAGTTTATCGTCCGCTAGCGGGAGCCCTGGGGCCAACGTCCTGACTTTC
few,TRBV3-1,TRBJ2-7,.,CASGGVGTYEQYF,TGTGCCAGCGGGGGAGTGGGGACCTACGAGCAGTACTTC
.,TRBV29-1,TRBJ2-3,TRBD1,CSVGTDRAITDTQYF,TGCAGCGTTGGAACCGACAGGGCGATCACAGATACGCAGTATTTT
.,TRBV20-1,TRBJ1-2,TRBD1,CSATKPTGMAYGYTF,TGCAGTGCTACGAAACCGACAGGGATGGCTTATGGCTACACCTTC
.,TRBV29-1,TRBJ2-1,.,CSAGFRGSYNEQFF,TGCAGCGCCGGATTCCGGGGTTCCTACAATGAGCAGTTCTTC
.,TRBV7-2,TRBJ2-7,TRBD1,CASSLTGGIDEQYF,TGTGCCAGCAGCTTAACAGGGGGCATCGACGAGCAGTACTTC
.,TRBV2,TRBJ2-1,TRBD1,CASTGQGAGEQFF,TGTGCCAGCACCGGACAGGGGGCGGGGGAGCAGTTCTTC
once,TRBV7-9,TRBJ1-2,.,CASSVSSLSYGYTF,TGTGCCAGCAGCGTATCGTCTCTCAGCTATGGCTACACCTTC
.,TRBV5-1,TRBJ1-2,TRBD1,CASSSDGTGVYGYTF,TGCGCCAGCAGCTCGGACGGGACAGGGGTCTATGGCTACACCTTC